This T cell receptor beta chain was obtained from a study of shared clonotypes between healthy human individuals. Naive CD8 populations comprised CD45RO-negative cells positively selected for CCR7, excluding terminally differentiated effector memory CD45RA+ cells. Profiling relied on immunoSEQ multiplex PCR, and the TCRdb table lists in-frame clones only, not all of them. The sample contains some 2.1 million clones, around 95% of which appear only once. Input material: naive CD8+ T cells from PBMCs. This receptor was obtained from a man between 18 and 29 years old in good health. Some clones in this sample may be carry-over from other donors' samples.

The CDR3 nucleotides are TGCGCCAGCAGCCCACGCGGCGGGGGATTTCGGGGCACCGGGGAGCTGTTTTTT. Amino acid sequence: CASSPRGGGFRGTGELFF. The V call is TRBV5-1, the J call TRBJ2-2; 7 positions agree with TRBD2. J was trimmed by 4 bases and V by 4 bases; bases with no gene match: 16. From germline, CDR1 is SGHRS and CDR2 YFSETQ. The CDR3 has 18 residues.